This entry lists 25 T cell receptor beta chains sequenced from one sample in a study of identical twins. TCRdb passed the 5' RACE reads through MiXCR, listing each CDR3 protein once. The sample lists over 600,000 distinct CDR3 sequences, about 20% occurring once. The sample was also reused in another study, on T cells expressing NK-cell markers.

The sample was PBMCs. Receptor source: a woman under 30 in good health.

The V call is TRBV20-1, the J call TRBJ2-3, with D unclear. Trimming removed 5 bases from V and 2 bases from J, with 14 bases in between. CDR1 is DFQATT and CDR2 is SNEGSKA in the germline V gene (reference sequence). This CDR3 has 14 residues. CDR3 nucleotides: TGCAGTGCTCCCCTCCCCCCTGCCACAGATACGCAGTATTTT. As protein: CSAPLPPATDTQYF.

The table lists this clonotype with many counts. The chain links TRBV7-2 to TRBJ2-5, with D unclear. The V gene's germline CDR1 is SGHTA and CDR2 FQGNSA. Trimming took 1 base from V and 5 from J, leaving 5 bases between them. This CDR3 region has 12 residues. The CDR3 DNA is TGTGCCAGCAGCTTAGTTCGGGAGACCCAGTACTTC. Its protein product is CASSLVRETQYF.

This clonotype was found a few times. This chain uses TRBV6-4 with TRBJ2-7; a possible D gene is TRBD1 (5 bases). This CDR3 comprises 12 residues. Germline CDR1 is MRHNA and CDR2 is SNTAGT. Trimming cost V 6 bases and J 4 bases, with 10 bases left between them. This chain's CDR3 is CASRGPEYEQYF. For the CDR3, the DNA is TGTGCCAGCAGGGGGCCGGAGTACGAGCAGTACTTC.

The chain is built from TRBV30 and TRBJ2-7; D is unresolved. The CDR3 extends over 11 amino acids. The germline V gene has CDR1 GTSNPN and CDR2 SVGIG (reference sequence). V lost 5 bases and J 3 bases, leaving 8 bases between the germline ends. CDR3 sequence reads: CAWGDGYEQYF. The CDR3 coding sequence is TGTGCCTGGGGGGATGGCTACGAGCAGTACTTC.

This rearrangement joins TRBV12-3 or TRBV12-4 to TRBJ1-2; no clear D. The V end was cut by 10 bases, the J end by 5 bases, with 20 bases between. The CDR3 is 14 residues long. The CDR3 DNA sequence: TGTGCCATCGAAAAGGAAGCAGATTATTATGGCTACACCTTC. Translation gives CAIEKEADYYGYTF.

This clonotype was counted between two and nine times. The chain is built from TRBV6-1 and TRBJ1-1; no reliable D call. CDR1 and CDR2 (germline): MNHNS, SASEGT. Trimming removed 5 bases at V and 3 bases at J, with 10 bases between. This CDR3 comprises 13 residues. The CDR3 sequence is CASSPVWDTEAFF. In nucleotides, the CDR3 is TGTGCCAGCAGTCCCGTTTGGGACACTGAAGCTTTCTTT.

This clonotype was found a few times. The J gene is TRBJ2-3, the V gene TRBV20-1; possible D gene TRBD2, 5 bases. V was trimmed by 2 bases and J by 1 base, leaving 10 bases between them. CDR1 DFQATT and CDR2 SNEGSKA come from the germline V gene (reference sequence). This CDR3 spans 14 amino acids. The CDR3 is CSARWTGGTDTQYF. In DNA, the CDR3 is TGCAGTGCTAGATGGACCGGGGGCACAGATACGCAGTATTTT.

The J gene is TRBJ1-1, the V gene TRBV6-5; 7 bases map to TRBD1. CDR1 is MNHEY, CDR2 SVGAGI, per germline. This CDR3 is built from 15 residues. V lost 0 bases to trimming and J lost 4 bases; unmatched junction nucleotides: 5. The CDR3 spells CASSYSRGRGTEAFF. The CDR3 region has the DNA TGTGCCAGCAGTTACTCGAGGGGGCGAGGCACTGAAGCTTTCTTT.

In DNA, the CDR3 is TGTGCCAGCAGTCAAATAGGGCGTAGCTATGGCTACACCTTC. Protein sequence: CASSQIGRSYGYTF. This sequence joins TRBV12-3 or TRBV12-4 and TRBJ1-2, with unresolved D. The CDR3 has 14 amino acids. Between the trimmed V and J ends, which lost 5 bases and 4 bases, there was a span of 14 bases.

The rearrangement uses TRBV9 and TRBJ2-1; D may be TRBD2 (6 bases). The CDR3 runs 15 residues. Germline V gives CDR1 SGDLS, CDR2 YYNGEE. The ends were cut back, 0 bases at V and 8 bases at J, with 15 bases in the middle. CDR3 coding DNA: TGTGCCAGCAGCGTAGTTGGCGGGGCTCGGCATGAGCAGTTCTTC. Translated: CASSVVGGARHEQFF.

The table lists this clonotype with many counts. This chain joins TRBV12-3 or TRBV12-4 and TRBJ2-7; 8 nucleotides line up with TRBD2. The junction had 8 bases not matched to a gene; V was cut back by 10 bases and J by 6 bases. This CDR3 comprises 12 residues. In DNA, the CDR3 is TGTGCCACCCAGGGACTAGGACCCGAGCAGTACTTC. Translation: CATQGLGPEQYF.

This clonotype appeared a few times. The V call is TRBV5-5, the J call TRBJ1-1; D not certain. The CDR3 has 14 residues. V lost 4 bases, J lost 0 bases, and 10 bases lay in between. In germline, CDR1 is SGHKS, CDR2 YYEKEE (reference sequence). CDR3 protein: CASSPMGMNTEAFF. The CDR3 nucleotides are TGTGCCAGCAGCCCGATGGGAATGAACACTGAAGCTTTCTTT. Variable domain in full (rest from reference TRBV5-5 and TRBJ1-1): DAGVTQSPTHLIKTRGQQVTLRCSPISGHKSVSWYQQVLGQGPQFIFQYYEKEERGRGNFPDRFSARQFPNYSSELNVNALLLGDSALYLCASSPMGMNTEAFFGQGTRLTVV.

This clonotype was observed a few times. The chain employs TRBV29-1 and TRBJ1-1; D is uncertain. The CDR3 runs to 12 residues. Trimming left V 7 bases short and J 5 bases short, with 14 bases between. Germline-derived CDR1 and CDR2 are SQVTM and ANQGSEA. CDR3 amino acids: CSGGREGTEAFF. In nucleotides, the CDR3 is TGCAGCGGCGGGAGGGAAGGGACTGAAGCTTTCTTT.

This clonotype appeared a few times. V usage is TRBV20-1 and J usage is TRBJ1-2; no firm D call. This CDR3 comprises 13 residues. Trimming pared 0 bases from V and 3 bases from J, leaving 8 bases between. Germline V lookup: CDR1 DFQATT, CDR2 SNEGSKA (reference sequence). This chain's CDR3 is CSARDPRHYGYTF. The CDR3 region has the DNA TGCAGTGCTAGAGACCCCAGACACTATGGCTACACCTTC.

The chain recombines TRBV7-2 with TRBJ2-1, with a weak D call TRBD2 (5 bases). Germline V gene data show CDR1 as SGHTA and CDR2 as FQGNSA. The V gene lost 2 bases and the J gene lost 8 bases, with 19 bases spanning the gap. The CDR3 contains 16 residues. For the CDR3, the DNA is TGTGCCAGCAGCTTAAGAGGTTCGGGTAGCGTCTATGAGCAGTTCTTC. Translating it yields CASSLRGSGSVYEQFF. Drawing the rest from reference TRBV7-2 and TRBJ2-1, the complete variable domain is GAGVSQSPSNKVTEKGKDVELRCDPISGHTALYWYRQSLGQGLEFLIYFQGNSAPDKSGLPSDRFSAERTGGSVSTLTIQRTQQEDSAVYLCASSLRGSGSVYEQFFGPGTRLTVL.

This clonotype has ten or more counts. The rearrangement links TRBV7-2 to TRBJ1-4, with a possible D match to TRBD1 (6 bases). V was shortened by 0 bases and J by 5 bases, with 10 bases between the two germline ends. The length of the CDR3 is 15 residues. The V gene's germline CDR1 is SGHTA and CDR2 FQGNSA. The CDR3 sequence: CASSLAGQPNEKLFF. The CDR3 nucleotides are TGTGCCAGCAGCTTAGCGGGACAACCAAATGAAAAACTGTTTTTT.

The rearrangement uses TRBV6-1 and TRBJ2-1, with D possibly matching TRBD2 (6 bases). The V and J ends lost 6 bases and 4 bases respectively, with 16 bases between them. The CDR3 sequence is 15 residues long. Germline values: CDR1 MNHNS, CDR2 SASEGT. The chain's CDR3 is CASRPTWTIYNEQFF. CDR3 in DNA: TGTGCCAGCAGACCTACCTGGACTATATACAATGAGCAGTTCTTC.

V usage is TRBV7-2 and J usage is TRBJ2-7; the D is unclear. The ends were cut back, 5 bases at V and 1 base at J, with 12 bases in the middle. This CDR3 contains 14 residues. Germline-derived CDR1 and CDR2 are SGHTA and FQGNSA. DNA of the CDR3: TGTGCCAGCAGCCGCCGGACCAGTTCCTACGAGCAGTACTTC. Its protein is CASSRRTSSYEQYF.

The chain carries TRBV25-1 and TRBJ2-7; the D is unclear. Germline V gene data show CDR1 as MGHDK and CDR2 as SYGVNS. There are 15 residues in the CDR3. The germline V and J ends were trimmed by 5 bases and 0 bases, with 14 bases remaining between them. CDR3 region: CASSPSNVLSYEQYF. The CDR3, as DNA: TGTGCCAGCAGTCCCTCAAACGTCCTCTCCTACGAGCAGTACTTC.

J is TRBJ2-3 and V is TRBV6-1, with D possibly matching TRBD1 (6 bases). Germline assignment: CDR1 MNHNS and CDR2 SASEGT. This CDR3 contains 16 residues. The V end was cut by 6 bases, the J end by 2 bases, with 18 bases between. CDR3 in amino acids: CASRYNHGQITDTQYF. For the CDR3, the DNA is TGTGCCAGCAGATACAACCACGGACAGATCACAGATACGCAGTATTTT.

In its sample, this clonotype was seen a few times. One junction end disagrees with the germline gene, perhaps due to a read error. The chain recombines TRBV20-1 with TRBJ2-7; tentative D call: TRBD2 (5 bases). This CDR3 spans 12 amino acids. Germline lookup yields CDR1 DFQATT and CDR2 SNEGSKA (reference sequence). The CDR3 sequence is CSATRSPHPGNF. CDR3 coding DNA: TGCAGTGCTACGAGGAGTCCCCACCCGGGAAACTTC.

The rearrangement links TRBV27 to TRBJ2-7; TRBD1 matches 11 bases. This CDR3 is built from 14 residues. Germline V gene data show CDR1 as MNHEY and CDR2 as SMNVEV (reference sequence). V shed 7 bases and J 4 bases; nucleotides not matched to a gene: 6. The CDR3 loop reads CASTTWDRGYEQYF. The CDR3 nucleotides are TGTGCCAGCACGACTTGGGACAGGGGGTACGAGCAGTACTTC.

This clonotype was recorded a few times. The chain links TRBV5-1 to TRBJ2-5, with a weak D call TRBD2 (6 bases). This CDR3 is built from 14 residues. The germline V gene encodes CDR1 SGHRS and CDR2 YFSETQ. Trimming shortened V by 4 bases and J by 1 base, and 11 bases separated the two germline ends. As DNA, the CDR3 is TGCGCCAGCAGCCCGGGAGCCATCCAAGAGACCCAGTACTTC. Translating gives CASSPGAIQETQYF.

The chain employs TRBV7-2 and TRBJ2-5; D is unresolved. V was cut by 1 base and J by 5 bases, with 8 bases left in between. CDR1 SGHTA and CDR2 FQGNSA come from the germline V gene. The CDR3 is made up of 13 amino acids. CDR3: CASSLEVWETQYF. CDR3 sequence (DNA): TGTGCCAGCAGCTTAGAGGTCTGGGAGACCCAGTACTTC.

This clonotype was found a few times. This chain connects TRBV6-5 to TRBJ2-6, with 7 positions matching TRBD1. The CDR3 is 17 residues long. Germline V gene data show CDR1 as MNHEY and CDR2 as SVGAGI. Unmatched junction bases numbered 6, after V lost 4 bases and J lost 0 bases. In DNA form, the CDR3 reads TGTGCCAGCAGTTCTCCGGGACAGAGCTCTGGGGCCAACGTCCTGACTTTC. Amino acids: CASSSPGQSSGANVLTF.